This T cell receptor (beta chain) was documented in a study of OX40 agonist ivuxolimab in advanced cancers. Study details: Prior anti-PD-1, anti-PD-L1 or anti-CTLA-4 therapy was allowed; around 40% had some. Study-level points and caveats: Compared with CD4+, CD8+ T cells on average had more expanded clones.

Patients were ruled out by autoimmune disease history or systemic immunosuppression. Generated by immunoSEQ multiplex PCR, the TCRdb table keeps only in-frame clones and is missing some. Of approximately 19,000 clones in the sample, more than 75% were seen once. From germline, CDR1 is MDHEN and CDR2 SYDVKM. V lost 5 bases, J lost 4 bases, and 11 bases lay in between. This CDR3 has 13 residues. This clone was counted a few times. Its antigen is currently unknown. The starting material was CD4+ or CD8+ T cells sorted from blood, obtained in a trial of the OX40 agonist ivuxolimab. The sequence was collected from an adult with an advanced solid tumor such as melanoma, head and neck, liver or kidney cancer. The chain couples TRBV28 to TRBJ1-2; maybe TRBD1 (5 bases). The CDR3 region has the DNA TGTGCCAGCAGTCTCGGGGGGTTCTATGGCTACACCTTC. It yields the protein CASSLGGFYGYTF.